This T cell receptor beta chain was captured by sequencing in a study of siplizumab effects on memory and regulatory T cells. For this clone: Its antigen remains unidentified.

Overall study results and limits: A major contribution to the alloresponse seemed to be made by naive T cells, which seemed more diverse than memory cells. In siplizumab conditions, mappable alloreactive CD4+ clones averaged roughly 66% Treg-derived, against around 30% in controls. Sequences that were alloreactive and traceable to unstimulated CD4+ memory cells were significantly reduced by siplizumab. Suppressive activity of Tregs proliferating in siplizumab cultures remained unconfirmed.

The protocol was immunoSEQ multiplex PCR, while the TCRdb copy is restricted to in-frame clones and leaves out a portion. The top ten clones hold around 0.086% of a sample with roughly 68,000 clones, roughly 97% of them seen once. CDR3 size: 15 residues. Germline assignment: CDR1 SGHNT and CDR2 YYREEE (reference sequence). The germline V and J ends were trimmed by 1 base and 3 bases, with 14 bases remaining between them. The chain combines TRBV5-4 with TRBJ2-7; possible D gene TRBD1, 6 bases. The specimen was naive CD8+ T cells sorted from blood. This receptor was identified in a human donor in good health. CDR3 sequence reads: CASSLFGGTIYEQYF. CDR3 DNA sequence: TGTGCCAGCAGCTTGTTTGGGGGCACTATCTACGAGCAGTACTTC.